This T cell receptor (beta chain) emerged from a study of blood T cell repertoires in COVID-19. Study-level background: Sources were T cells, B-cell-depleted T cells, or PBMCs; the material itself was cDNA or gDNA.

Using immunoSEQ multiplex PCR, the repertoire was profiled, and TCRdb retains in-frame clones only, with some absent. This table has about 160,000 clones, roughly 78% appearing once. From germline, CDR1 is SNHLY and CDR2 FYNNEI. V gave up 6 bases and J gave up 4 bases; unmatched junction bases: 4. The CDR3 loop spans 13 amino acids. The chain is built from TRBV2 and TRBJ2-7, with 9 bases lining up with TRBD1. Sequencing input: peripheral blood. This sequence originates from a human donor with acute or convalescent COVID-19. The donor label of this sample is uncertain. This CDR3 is CASRGQGRYEQYF. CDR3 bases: TGTGCCAGCAGGGGACAGGGACGGTACGAGCAGTACTTC.